The 29 T cell receptor beta chains given below trace back to one sample, sequenced in a study of shared clonotypes between healthy human individuals (dated by TCRdb to between 2020 and 2021). The protocol used for the library was the immunoSEQ multiplex PCR assay. The table was pulled from immuneACCESS by TCRdb, which kept in-frame rearrangements only. Such tables lose some clones; where checked, under half of the loss comes from unresolved V genes, and the rest has no known cause. Within this sample are 2 million to 2.5 million clones, with roughly 95% of them counted one time only. The ten biggest clones cover around 0.13% of the sample. The sequenced sample was naive CD4+ T cells sorted from blood. The meaning of the sample's cell subset or site label: CD45RA+ positively selected. The receptors were gathered from a young man in good health.

Note on this clone: Other DNA sequences within the sample encode an identical CDR3. V is TRBV7-2 and J is TRBJ1-2; perhaps TRBD1 as D (5 bases). This CDR3 has 15 residues. Germline V gene lookup returns CDR1 SGHTA and CDR2 FQGNSA. Trimming removed 1 base from V and 0 bases from J, with 9 bases in between. The CDR3 reads CASSLGGTANYGYTF. The CDR3 DNA follows: TGTGCCAGCAGCTTAGGAGGGACTGCTAACTATGGCTACACCTTC.

This clone was seen more than once but under ten times. The chain uses TRBV2 and TRBJ2-7; D call uncertain. The germline gives CDR1 SNHLY, CDR2 FYNNEI. The CDR3 extends over 13 amino acids. Trimming stripped 1 base from V and 2 bases from J, with 6 bases between. CDR3 loop: CASSEDSTYEQYF. The CDR3 nucleotides are TGTGCCAGCAGTGAAGATAGCACCTACGAGCAGTACTTC.

The gene calls are TRBV15 and TRBJ2-7; TRBD2 matches at 8 bases. The V and J ends lost 0 bases and 3 bases, in that order; junction bases with no gene match: 7. The CDR3 extends over 16 amino acids. The germline CDR1 and CDR2 sequences are LNHNV and YYDKDF (reference sequence). In DNA form, the CDR3 reads TGTGCCACCAGCAGAGATTCCGGGGGGGCTTTCTACGAGCAGTACTTC. Encoded protein: CATSRDSGGAFYEQYF.

The V call is TRBV6-5, the J call TRBJ2-3; 11 bases are shared with TRBD2. The V gene end was trimmed by 5 bases and the J gene end by 3 bases; junction bases not matched to a gene: 4. This CDR3 region has 15 residues. Germline V lookup: CDR1 MNHEY, CDR2 SVGAGI. CDR3 amino acids: CASSRGTSGTDTQYF. CDR3 DNA: TGTGCCAGCAGTCGGGGGACTAGCGGAACAGATACGCAGTATTTT.

The chain combines TRBV28 with TRBJ1-5; 8 nucleotides align to TRBD1. V lost 2 bases to trimming and J lost 3 bases; unmatched junction nucleotides: 3. Germline values: CDR1 MDHEN, CDR2 SYDVKM. The CDR3 contains 15 residues. The CDR3 is CASSLQDRVNQPQHF. The DNA of the CDR3 is TGTGCCAGCAGTTTACAGGACAGGGTCAATCAGCCCCAGCATTTT.

The chain employs TRBV30 and TRBJ1-1; 8 bases are shared with TRBD1. This CDR3 spans 16 amino acids. With V trimmed by 1 base and J by 0 bases, 7 bases remained unmatched. Germline V CDR1 and CDR2: GTSNPN, SVGIG (reference sequence). DNA for the CDR3: TGTGCCTGGAGTGCACGGACAGGGATAATGAACACTGAAGCTTTCTTT. This codes for CAWSARTGIMNTEAFF.

This sequence joins TRBV5-1 and TRBJ2-7, with 8 bases aligning to TRBD1. The CDR3 extends over 17 amino acids. V shed 4 bases and J 2 bases; nucleotides not matched to a gene: 14. Germline V lookup: CDR1 SGHRS, CDR2 YFSETQ. This chain's CDR3 is CASSIQTGESFPYEQYF. DNA of the CDR3: TGCGCCAGCAGCATCCAGACAGGGGAAAGTTTCCCCTACGAGCAGTACTTC.

This chain uses TRBV11-2 with TRBJ2-3; 10 bases align to TRBD2. The CDR3 has 17 residues. Germline V CDR1 and CDR2: SGHAT, FQNNGV. Trimming removed 6 bases from V and 0 bases from J; junction bases left unmatched: 9. CDR3 bases: TGTGCCAGCAGAACAGTAGCGGGAGGCCCTAGCACAGATACGCAGTATTTT. It encodes CASRTVAGGPSTDTQYF.

The rearrangement links TRBV6-1 to TRBJ1-1; 10 bases map to TRBD1. J lost 3 bases, V lost 8 bases, and 3 bases had no gene match. The germline V gene has CDR1 MNHNS and CDR2 SASEGT. This CDR3 comprises 13 residues. CDR3 loop: CASGGQGYTEAFF. In nucleotides, the CDR3 is TGTGCCAGCGGGGGACAGGGGTACACTGAAGCTTTCTTT.

The V and J genes are TRBV29-1 and TRBJ1-1; 9 positions agree with TRBD1. After removal of 8 bases from V and 1 base from J, the junction contained 5 bases not matched to a gene. The germline CDR1 and CDR2 sequences are SQVTM and ANQGSEA. There are 13 residues in the CDR3. The CDR3 DNA is TGCAGCTTTAGGACAGGGGCGAACACTGAAGCTTTCTTT. Its translation is CSFRTGANTEAFF. The complete variable domain, with remaining parts taken from reference TRBV29-1 and TRBJ1-1, reads SAVISQKPSRDICQRGTSLTIQCQVDSQVTMMFWYRQQPGQSLTLIATANQGSEATYESGFVIDKFPISRPNLTFSTLTVSNMSPEDSSIYLCSFRTGANTEAFFGQGTRLTVV.

This sequence joins TRBV18 and TRBJ1-1, with 7 bases fitting TRBD1. Per germline, CDR1 KGHSH and CDR2 LQKENI. The V gene end was trimmed by 4 bases and the J gene end by 0 bases; junction bases not matched to a gene: 2. The CDR3 is 14 residues long. CDR3 residues: CASSRQGMNTEAFF. In DNA, the CDR3 is TGTGCCAGCTCACGACAGGGTATGAACACTGAAGCTTTCTTT.

This sequence joins TRBV2 and TRBJ2-2; a weak D match, TRBD1 (5 bases). Trimming removed 5 bases from V and 4 bases from J, with 8 bases in between. There are 13 residues in the CDR3. Germline-derived CDR1 and CDR2 are SNHLY and FYNNEI. The CDR3 reads CASSFRGTGELFF. The CDR3 nucleotides are TGTGCCAGCAGTTTTAGGGGCACCGGGGAGCTGTTTTTT.

DNA of the CDR3: TGTGCCAGCAGCTCGACAGGGGGCTCCTACGAGCAGTACTTC. Protein sequence: CASSSTGGSYEQYF. V gene TRBV7-8 combines with J gene TRBJ2-7; 9 nucleotides line up with TRBD1. This CDR3 comprises 14 residues. Germline trimming cut 4 bases from V and 0 bases from J; bases unmatched to any gene: 1. The germline V gene has CDR1 SGHVS and CDR2 FQNEAQ.

In this sample, this clone turned up once. The rearrangement joins TRBV15 to TRBJ1-1; D uncertain. The germline gives CDR1 LNHNV, CDR2 YYDKDF (reference sequence). The CDR3 covers 14 residues. With 7 bases removed from V and 8 bases from J, the gap between germline ends came to 20 bases. The CDR3 here is CATTTGGPRLEAFF. Written as DNA, the CDR3 is TGTGCCACCACCACTGGAGGGCCGAGGCTGGAAGCTTTCTTT. The full variable domain, completed using reference TRBV15 and TRBJ1-1, is DAMVIQNPRYQVTQFGKPVTLSCSQTLNHNVMYWYQQKSSQAPKLLFHYYDKDFNNEADTPDNFQSRRPNTSFCFLDIRSPGLGDTAMYLCATTTGGPRLEAFFGQGTRLTVV.

Of note for this clone: Additional DNA sequences in this sample encode the identical CDR3. The chain recombines TRBV19 with TRBJ1-5; perhaps TRBD1 as D (6 bases). Germline V gives CDR1 LNHDA, CDR2 SQIVND (reference sequence). The CDR3 is 14 amino acids. V gave up 1 base and J gave up 2 bases, with 6 bases separating them. DNA of the CDR3: TGTGCCAGTAGTATAGCAGGGGGCAATCAGCCCCAGCATTTT. This encodes CASSIAGGNQPQHF.

CDR3 coding DNA: TGTGCCAGCAGACAAGCCGGGACTAGCGGGGTGTTCACAGATACGCAGTATTTT. This gives the protein CASRQAGTSGVFTDTQYF. The chain uses TRBV27 and TRBJ2-3; 13 nucleotides agree with TRBD2. V trimming: 6 bases; J trimming: 2 bases; junction bases outside the gene matches: 11. Germline assignment: CDR1 MNHEY and CDR2 SMNVEV (reference sequence). The CDR3 sequence is 18 residues long.

The chain joins TRBV25-1 to TRBJ2-1, with TRBD1 matching 9 bases. CDR1 and CDR2 from the germline V gene are MGHDK and SYGVNS. V was clipped by 3 bases and J by 4 bases; unmatched bases: 7. The CDR3 spans 16 residues. In nucleotides, the CDR3 is TGTGCCAGCAGTGAGACTCCGGGACAGGGTTACAATGAGCAGTTCTTC. Translation gives CASSETPGQGYNEQFF.

This clone was recorded once. The genes are TRBV10-3 and TRBJ2-7; TRBD1 agrees at 8 bases. The CDR3 consists of 13 residues. The V gene's germline CDR1 is ENHRY and CDR2 SYGVKD. V was clipped by 4 bases and J by 6 bases; unmatched bases: 5. The CDR3 bases are TGTGCCATCAGTGTACAGGGGGTAGGCGAGCAGTACTTC. It specifies CAISVQGVGEQYF.

The V call is TRBV9, the J call TRBJ2-2; 10 positions match TRBD1. The CDR3 sequence is 16 residues long. V lost 4 bases to trimming and J lost 8 bases; unmatched junction nucleotides: 11. Germline CDR1 is SGDLS and CDR2 is YYNGEE. The DNA for the CDR3 is TGTGCCAGCAGCCTCAGAGGGGACAGGGGATTAGGGGAGCTGTTTTTT. Amino acids: CASSLRGDRGLGELFF.

A single count supports this clone. The chain carries TRBV5-4 and TRBJ1-2, with D unclear. CDR1 and CDR2 from the germline V gene are SGHNT and YYREEE (reference sequence). Trimming took 2 bases from V and 8 from J, leaving 10 bases between them. CDR3 size: 12 residues. CDR3 sequence reads: CASSLNMYGYTF. The CDR3 nucleotides read TGTGCCAGCAGCTTAAATATGTACGGCTACACCTTC.

The chain has TRBV4-3 and TRBJ2-1; D remains unclear. Trimming stripped 6 bases from V and 2 bases from J, with 14 bases between. CDR1 is LGHNA and CDR2 is YSLEER in the germline V gene. The CDR3 runs 15 residues. The CDR3 DNA sequence: TGCGCCAGCAGTCCCTCTGCGGCAGCCTACAATGAGCAGTTCTTC. Residues: CASSPSAAAYNEQFF.

The chain joins TRBV10-3 to TRBJ2-7; D might be TRBD1 (6 bases). The CDR3 contains 15 residues. Germline V gene sequence: CDR1 ENHRY, CDR2 SYGVKD. V lost 6 bases and J lost 0, with 15 bases in between. CDR3 sequence: CAIRKRGTDSYEQYF. In DNA form, the CDR3 reads TGTGCCATCAGGAAAAGGGGGACGGACTCCTACGAGCAGTACTTC.

The chain has TRBV9 and TRBJ2-7; D may be TRBD2 (5 bases). CDR1 is SGDLS and CDR2 is YYNGEE in the germline V gene. V lost 0 bases, J lost 1 base, and 11 bases lay in between. The CDR3 has 15 residues. This CDR3 is CASSVATGVSYEQYF. The DNA for the CDR3 is TGTGCCAGCAGCGTAGCTACCGGGGTATCCTACGAGCAGTACTTC. The full variable domain, its missing parts supplied by reference TRBV9 and TRBJ2-7, is DSGVTQTPKHLITATGQRVTLRCSPRSGDLSVYWYQQSLDQGLQFLIQYYNGEERAKGNILERFSAQQFPDLHSELNLSSLELGDSALYFCASSVATGVSYEQYFGPGTRLTVT.

The J gene is TRBJ1-6, the V gene TRBV30; TRBD1 matches 9 bases. With 6 bases clipped from V and 0 bases from J, the junction kept 12 bases outside the gene matches. Germline values: CDR1 GTSNPN, CDR2 SVGIG (reference sequence). CDR3 length: 18 amino acids. Written as DNA, the CDR3 is TGTGCCTGCACTCACAGGGGGCTGACCAGCTCCTATAATTCACCCCTCCACTTT. Translation gives CACTHRGLTSSYNSPLHF.

The chain employs TRBV2 and TRBJ1-3; D not resolved. Trimming left V 3 bases short and J 0 bases short, with 12 bases between. This CDR3 has 16 amino acids. Germline CDR1 and CDR2: SNHLY and FYNNEI. The CDR3 nucleotides read TGTGCCAGCAGTGAGATCTCAGAGGGCTCTGGAAACACCATATATTTT. This sequence encodes CASSEISEGSGNTIYF.

This chain joins TRBV15 and TRBJ1-2; maybe TRBD1 (5 bases). Germline values: CDR1 LNHNV, CDR2 YYDKDF (reference sequence). CDR3 length: 15 amino acids. V gave up 5 bases and J gave up 8 bases, with 21 bases separating them. The CDR3 loop reads CATSYAGTNRGGYTF. As DNA, the CDR3 is TGTGCCACCAGCTATGCAGGGACCAACCGTGGGGGCTACACCTTC.

The chain uses TRBV11-2 and TRBJ1-1, with D possibly matching TRBD1 (5 bases). V lost 5 bases, J lost 1 base, and 17 bases lay in between. CDR1 is SGHAT and CDR2 is FQNNGV in the germline V gene. This CDR3 is 16 amino acids long. In nucleotides, the CDR3 is TGTGCCAGCAGCACCGGGACTGCTTGGCCGAACACTGAAGCTTTCTTT. Translating it yields CASSTGTAWPNTEAFF.

This chain connects TRBV2 to TRBJ1-1; D remains ambiguous. Germline V gives CDR1 SNHLY, CDR2 FYNNEI. Between the trimmed V and J ends, which lost 4 bases and 0 bases, there was a span of 12 bases. CDR3 size: 15 residues. The CDR3 bases are TGTGCCAGCAGTGTTGAGGGCACTCTGAACACTGAAGCTTTCTTT. Amino acids: CASSVEGTLNTEAFF.

A few counts support this clone. The V gene is TRBV7-2, the J gene TRBJ2-1; 8 bases agree with TRBD2. CDR1 SGHTA and CDR2 FQGNSA come from the germline V gene. The CDR3 runs to 17 residues. Trimming at V came to 1 base and at J to 9 bases, leaving 14 bases not matched to a gene. In nucleotides, the CDR3 is TGTGCCAGCAGCTTAGGGCCTAGCGGGTTTCGGGGTGGTGAGCAGTTCTTC. This translates into CASSLGPSGFRGGEQFF. Using reference TRBV7-2 and TRBJ2-1 for the parts outside the CDR3, the full variable domain is GAGVSQSPSNKVTEKGKDVELRCDPISGHTALYWYRQSLGQGLEFLIYFQGNSAPDKSGLPSDRFSAERTGGSVSTLTIQRTQQEDSAVYLCASSLGPSGFRGGEQFFGPGTRLTVL.